A selection of T cell receptor beta chains follows, all from one sample in a study of neurological immune-mediated disorders. TCRdb processed the 5' RACE reads anew with MiXCR; each CDR3 protein has one entry. The sample yields 66,000 or so distinct CDR3 sequences, less than 5.5% seen once. The source material was PBMCs. The source is a man aged 25-45 years with multiple sclerosis. CDR3s include the opening cysteine and the closing phenylalanine or tryptophan. D genes are given only for firm matches. Some rows have no size entry. The others give once, few or many, or a class for an expanded clone.

TRBV5-1	TRBD1	many	TRBJ1-1	CASSPGTGGAGTEAFF	TGCGCCAGCAGCCCCGGGACAGGGGGCGCGGGAACTGAAGCTTTCTTT
TRBV27	NA	many	TRBJ1-1	CASGIGGKWAEAFF	TGTGCCAGCGGTATCGGCGGAAAGTGGGCTGAAGCTTTCTTT
TRBV20-1	NA	many	TRBJ1-1	CSAADALNTEAFF	TGCAGTGCGGCAGACGCCCTGAACACTGAAGCTTTCTTT
TRBV5-1	NA	many	TRBJ1-1	CATYRDRNTEAFF	TGCGCCACCTACAGGGATCGGAACACTGAAGCTTTCTTT
TRBV7-9	NA	NA	TRBJ2-7	CASSTTRESFYEQYF	TGTGCCAGCAGCACGACCCGGGAAAGTTTCTACGAGCAGTACTTC
TRBV5-1	TRBD1	many	TRBJ1-1	CASSPIPGQGTNTEAFF	TGCGCCAGCAGCCCAATCCCGGGACAGGGGACGAACACTGAAGCTTTCTTT
TRBV6-2/TRBV6-3	NA	many	TRBJ2-7	CASSPGSTYEQYF	TGTGCCAGCAGCCCAGGCAGCACCTACGAGCAGTACTTC
TRBV7-9	NA	few	TRBJ1-1	CASRLTQGKWNTEAFF	TGTGCCAGCAGATTGACGCAGGGGAAGTGGAACACTGAAGCTTTCTTT
TRBV29-1	NA	many	TRBJ1-2	CSVVGTAASYGYTF	TGCAGCGTTGTTGGGACCGCGGCATCCTATGGCTACACCTTC
TRBV7-9	NA	many	TRBJ1-5	CASSLAEQPQHF	TGTGCCAGCAGCTTGGCGGAACAGCCCCAGCATTTT
TRBV7-9	NA	many	TRBJ2-4	CASSPGPNIQYF	TGTGCCAGCAGCCCCGGCCCAAACATTCAGTACTTC
TRBV29-1	TRBD1	many	TRBJ1-2	CSVSGQGNGYTF	TGCAGCGTTTCCGGACAGGGCAATGGCTACACCTTC
TRBV5-1	NA	many	TRBJ1-1	CASSQDSSGAEAFF	TGCGCCAGCAGCCAAGACAGTTCAGGGGCTGAAGCTTTCTTT
TRBV20-1	NA	many	TRBJ1-2	CSANSRARGGYTF	TGCAGTGCTAATAGCAGGGCGAGAGGTGGCTACACCTTC
TRBV7-9	NA	many	TRBJ2-7	CASRDKGVSEQYF	TGTGCCAGCCGGGACAAGGGCGTCTCCGAGCAGTACTTC
TRBV6-6	TRBD1	many	TRBJ1-1	CASSKGQGMRF	TGTGCCAGCAGTAAGGGACAGGGTATGAGGTTT
TRBV5-1	TRBD1	many	TRBJ1-2	CASRPGQGNGYTF	TGCGCCAGCAGACCGGGACAGGGGAATGGCTACACCTTC
TRBV10-2	TRBD2	NA	TRBJ2-1	CASSGRGGTSEQFF	TGCGCCAGCAGTGGGCGGGGGGGGACCAGTGAGCAGTTCTTC
TRBV6-5	NA	many	TRBJ1-1	CASSYRYGYTEAFF	TGTGCCAGCAGTTACCGATACGGGTACACTGAAGCTTTCTTT
TRBV7-9	NA	many	TRBJ1-2	CASSYGTGSYGYTF	TGTGCCAGCAGCTATGGGACCGGGAGCTATGGCTACACCTTC
TRBV12-3/TRBV12-4	NA	few	TRBJ2-7	CASSPILGFRTYEQYF	TGTGCCAGCAGTCCCATATTGGGCTTTCGGACCTACGAGCAGTACTTC
TRBV5-1	TRBD2	many	TRBJ2-1	CASSLGTGGNYNEQFF	TGCGCCAGCAGCCTCGGAACGGGGGGGAACTACAATGAGCAGTTCTTC
TRBV20-1	NA	NA	TRBJ2-7	CSARDASRHEQYF	TGCAGTGCTAGAGATGCTAGCCGTCACGAGCAGTACTTC
TRBV24-1	NA	many	TRBJ1-4	CAGQRAANEKLFF	TGTGCCGGGCAGCGGGCGGCTAATGAAAAACTGTTTTTT
TRBV6-6	TRBD1	many	TRBJ2-4	CASSYPRTGEGKNIQYF	TGTGCCAGCAGTTACCCTAGGACAGGGGAAGGCAAAAACATTCAGTACTTC
TRBV3-1	NA	NA	TRBJ2-5	CASSPAYSETQYF	TGTGCCAGCAGCCCAGCCTATTCGGAGACCCAGTACTTC
TRBV20-1	NA	few	TRBJ2-3	CSAQQRGGFSDTQYF	TGCAGTGCACAACAACGGGGTGGATTTTCCGATACGCAGTATTTT
TRBV5-1	NA	many	TRBJ2-7	CASSLGQNYEQYF	TGCGCCAGCAGCTTGGGACAGAACTACGAGCAGTACTTC
TRBV2	NA	many	TRBJ1-5	CASKRGNQPQHF	TGTGCCAGCAAAAGAGGTAATCAGCCCCAGCATTTT
TRBV5-6	NA	many	TRBJ2-7	CASSYLYEQYF	TGTGCCAGCAGTTACCTCTACGAGCAGTACTTC
TRBV5-1	NA	many	TRBJ2-1	CASTYGDNYNEQFF	TGCGCCAGCACCTATGGGGATAACTACAATGAGCAGTTCTTC
TRBV7-8	NA	many	TRBJ2-1	CASSLSGGQFF	TGTGCCAGCAGCCTTAGTGGAGGGCAGTTCTTC
TRBV20-1	NA	NA	TRBJ2-3	CSAEGGSGTDTQYF	TGCAGTGCTGAGGGGGGTTCAGGGACAGATACGCAGTATTTT
TRBV4-1	TRBD1	many	TRBJ1-1	CASSQEGTANTEAFF	TGCGCCAGCAGCCAAGAAGGGACAGCGAACACTGAAGCTTTCTTT
TRBV6-4	NA	few	TRBJ1-1	CASSDRLTQNTEAFF	TGTGCCAGCAGTGACCGGCTTACACAGAACACTGAAGCTTTCTTT
TRBV20-1	NA	many	TRBJ1-5	CSARQSNQPQHF	TGCAGTGCAAGGCAGAGCAATCAGCCCCAGCATTTT
TRBV11-2	TRBD1	NA	TRBJ2-7	CASSLDDRGCYEQYF	TGTGCCAGCAGCTTAGATGACAGGGGATGCTACGAGCAGTACTTC
TRBV3-1	NA	many	TRBJ1-1	CASSIAILNTEAFF	TGTGCCAGCAGCATCGCCATATTAAACACTGAAGCTTTCTTT
TRBV6-5	NA	many	TRBJ1-1	CASSTRQSNTEAFF	TGTGCCAGCAGTACCCGACAGTCGAACACTGAAGCTTTCTTT
TRBV20-1	TRBD1	few	TRBJ2-3	CSARDRGSTDTQYF	TGCAGTGCGAGGGACAGGGGGAGCACAGATACGCAGTATTTT
TRBV5-1	NA	NA	TRBJ2-7	CASSLLRTAQHEQYF	TGCGCCAGCAGCTTGTTAAGGACTGCACAGCACGAGCAGTACTTC
TRBV5-1	NA	NA	TRBJ1-1	CASSSPRNTEAFF	TGCGCCAGCAGCAGTCCAAGGAACACTGAAGCTTTCTTT
TRBV5-1	TRBD1	many	TRBJ2-6	CASSYRDSYSGANVLTF	TGCGCCAGCAGCTACAGGGACAGCTACTCTGGGGCCAACGTCCTGACTTTC
TRBV5-4	NA	many	TRBJ1-1	CASSSRTAMNTEAFF	TGTGCCAGCAGCTCAAGGACAGCAATGAACACTGAAGCTTTCTTT
TRBV2	NA	many	TRBJ1-1	CASSTKGSNTEAFF	TGTGCCAGCAGTACCAAGGGATCGAACACTGAAGCTTTCTTT
TRBV3-1	TRBD2	many	TRBJ2-1	CASSPSGGAYNEQFF	TGTGCCAGCAGCCCCAGCGGGGGGGCCTACAATGAGCAGTTCTTC
TRBV20-1	NA	few	TRBJ2-3	CSAAPTTDTQYF	TGCAGTGCTGCCCCCACGACAGATACGCAGTATTTT
TRBV7-8	NA	many	TRBJ2-3	CASSRARLVADTQYF	TGTGCCAGCTCCCGAGCGAGACTAGTGGCAGATACGCAGTATTTT
TRBV5-1	NA	NA	TRBJ1-6	CASSLVGGHWSPLHF	TGCGCCAGCAGCTTGGTCGGGGGACACTGGTCACCCCTACACTTT
TRBV11-2	TRBD1	many	TRBJ1-2	CASSSTGRIWGYTF	TGTGCCAGCAGCTCGACAGGGAGGATCTGGGGCTACACCTTC
TRBV5-1	NA	many	TRBJ1-2	CASSLTHGADGYTF	TGCGCCAGCAGCTTAACACATGGGGCGGATGGCTACACCTTC